This TCR beta chain was recorded in a study of beta chain features in type 1 diabetes. General observations from the study: In all four CD4+ subsets, TCRB CDR3 length was significantly, moderately reduced in type 1 diabetes. There were fewer insertions and more deletions at the VDJ junctions of type 1 diabetes patients. Compared with healthy donors, patients appeared to share more similar naive, central memory and regulatory TCRB repertoires.

Every isolated RNA sample was fully reverse transcribed, so sequencing captured expressed TCRB transcripts. Profiled with immunoSEQ multiplex PCR; TCRdb holds only in-frame clones, not every one. The sample holds about 660,000 clones, around 15% seen once. A sort by CD45RO/CCR7/CD25/CD127/CD95/CD27 yielded CD4+ naive, central memory, regulatory and stem cell-like memory cells. This clone was counted a few times. Antigen: not known. V was pared by 5 bases and J by 1 base, with 0 bases of the junction left unmatched. CDR3 length equals 13 residues. The germline CDR1 and CDR2 sequences are KGHSH and LQKENI.

The V and J genes are TRBV18 and TRBJ2-3; 7 bases line up with TRBD1. Material: naive CD4+ T cells from blood. This TCR was sampled from a man between 18 and 35 years old with type 1 diabetes. The CDR3 spells CASSGQGTDTQYF. CDR3 DNA: TGTGCCAGCTCAGGACAGGGCACAGATACGCAGTATTTT.